This paragraph reports one T cell receptor (beta chain). The target antigen is unknown. The record originates from a study of regulatory dendritic cells for organ transplantation. Across the whole study: Day 6 dendritic cell cultures were stimulated with LPS.

Notes on the study in general: Of resting T cell subsets, memory CD8+ had the most alloreactive clonotypes. Naive T cells showed high diversity, memory cells less, memory CD8+ least.

Sorted subsets were CFSE-labeled and cultured four to six days with allogeneic dendritic cells. FACS sorted CD4+ or CD8+ T cells into CD45RA+ naive and CD45RO+ memory. The CDR3 runs to 14 residues. Germline CDR1 MGHDK, CDR2 SYGVNS. The V gene end was trimmed by 1 base and the J gene end by 5 bases; junction bases not matched to a gene: 4. Clones were read by immunoSEQ multiplex PCR, and TCRdb kept only the in-frame ones, dropping some. The table has more than 20,000 clones, around 86% seen once. The chain combines TRBV25-1 with TRBJ1-1; TRBD1 agrees at 7 bases. What was sequenced was naive CD4+ T cells from blood cultured with dendritic cells. Described subset: CD45RA+ naive T cells. The clonotype originates from a human donor in good health. CDR3 nucleotides: TGTGCCAGCAGTGAATCACAGGGGAGGACTGAAGCTTTCTTT. Translated: CASSESQGRTEAFF.